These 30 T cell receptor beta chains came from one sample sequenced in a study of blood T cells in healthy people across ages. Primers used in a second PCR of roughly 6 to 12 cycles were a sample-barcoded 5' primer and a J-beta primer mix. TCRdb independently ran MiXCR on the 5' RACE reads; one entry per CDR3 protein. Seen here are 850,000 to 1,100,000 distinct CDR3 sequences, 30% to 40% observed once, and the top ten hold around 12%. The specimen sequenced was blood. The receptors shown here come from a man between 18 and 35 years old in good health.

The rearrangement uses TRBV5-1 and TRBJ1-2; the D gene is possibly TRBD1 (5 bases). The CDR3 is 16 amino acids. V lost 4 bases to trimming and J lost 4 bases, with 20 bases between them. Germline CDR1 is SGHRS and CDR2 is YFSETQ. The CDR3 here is CASSPTAGQGAYGYTF. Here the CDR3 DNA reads TGCGCCAGCAGCCCAACTGCTGGTCAGGGCGCCTATGGCTACACCTTC.

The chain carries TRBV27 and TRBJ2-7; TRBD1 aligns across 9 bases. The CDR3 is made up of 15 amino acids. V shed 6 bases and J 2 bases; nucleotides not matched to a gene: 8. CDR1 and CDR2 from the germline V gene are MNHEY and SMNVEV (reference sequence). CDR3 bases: TGTGCCAGCAGCGCTACCGGGACAGGGCCCTACGAGCAGTACTTC. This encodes CASSATGTGPYEQYF.

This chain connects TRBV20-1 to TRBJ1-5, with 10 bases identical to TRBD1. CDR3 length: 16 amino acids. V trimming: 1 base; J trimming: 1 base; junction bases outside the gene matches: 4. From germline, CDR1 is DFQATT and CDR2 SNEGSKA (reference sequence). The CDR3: CSARAPGQGSNQPQHF. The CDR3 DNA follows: TGCAGTGCTAGAGCCCCGGGACAGGGGAGCAATCAGCCCCAGCATTTT.

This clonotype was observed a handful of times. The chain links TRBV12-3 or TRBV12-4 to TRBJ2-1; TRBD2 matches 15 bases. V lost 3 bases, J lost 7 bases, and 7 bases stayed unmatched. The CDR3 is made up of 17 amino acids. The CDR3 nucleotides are TGTGCCAGCAGTTTTGGACTAGCGGGGGGGAATTCAAATGAGCAGTTCTTC. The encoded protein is CASSFGLAGGNSNEQFF.

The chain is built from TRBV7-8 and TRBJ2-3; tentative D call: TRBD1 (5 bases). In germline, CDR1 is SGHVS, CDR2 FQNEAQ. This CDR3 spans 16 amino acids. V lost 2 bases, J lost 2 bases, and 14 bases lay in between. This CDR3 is CASSLRQLPITDTQYF. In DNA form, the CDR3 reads TGTGCCAGCAGCTTACGACAGTTGCCTATCACAGATACGCAGTATTTT.

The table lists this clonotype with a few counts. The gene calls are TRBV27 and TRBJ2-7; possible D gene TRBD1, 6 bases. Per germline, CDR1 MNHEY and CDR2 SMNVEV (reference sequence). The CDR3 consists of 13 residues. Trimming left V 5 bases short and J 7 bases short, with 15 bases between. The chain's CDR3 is CASSATGYNEQYF. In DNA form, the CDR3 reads TGTGCCAGCAGTGCCACAGGGTACAATGAGCAGTACTTC.

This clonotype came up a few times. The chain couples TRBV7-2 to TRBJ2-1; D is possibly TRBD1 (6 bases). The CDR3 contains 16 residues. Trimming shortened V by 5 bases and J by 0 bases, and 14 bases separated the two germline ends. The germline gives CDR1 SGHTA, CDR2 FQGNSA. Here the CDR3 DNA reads TGTGCCAGCAGCACCCGGACAGCTTACTCCTACAATGAGCAGTTCTTC. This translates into CASSTRTAYSYNEQFF.

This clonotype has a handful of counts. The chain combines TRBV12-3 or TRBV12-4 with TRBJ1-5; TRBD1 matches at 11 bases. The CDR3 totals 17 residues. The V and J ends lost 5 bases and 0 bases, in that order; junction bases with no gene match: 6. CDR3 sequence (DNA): TGTGCCAGCAGTCCCGGGACAGGGGGGTATAGCAATCAGCCCCAGCATTTT. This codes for CASSPGTGGYSNQPQHF.

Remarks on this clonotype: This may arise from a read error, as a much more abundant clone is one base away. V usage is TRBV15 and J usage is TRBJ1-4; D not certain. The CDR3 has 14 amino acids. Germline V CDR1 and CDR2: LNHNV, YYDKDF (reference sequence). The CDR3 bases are TGTGCCACCAGGATTGGGTCCGGAAATGGAAAACTGTTTTTT. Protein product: CATRIGSGNGKLFF.

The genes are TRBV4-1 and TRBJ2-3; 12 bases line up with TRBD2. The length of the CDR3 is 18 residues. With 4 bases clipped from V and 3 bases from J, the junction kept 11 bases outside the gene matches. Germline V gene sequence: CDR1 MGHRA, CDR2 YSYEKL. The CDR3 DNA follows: TGCGCCAGCAGCCGAGCGCTAGCGGGGGGGCGGAGAACAGATACGCAGTATTTT. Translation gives CASSRALAGGRRTDTQYF.

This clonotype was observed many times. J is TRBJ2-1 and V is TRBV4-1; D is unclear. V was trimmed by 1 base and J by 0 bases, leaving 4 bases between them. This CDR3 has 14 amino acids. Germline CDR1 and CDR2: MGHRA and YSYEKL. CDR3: CASSQGGSYNEQFF. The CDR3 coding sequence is TGCGCCAGCAGCCAAGGCGGCTCCTACAATGAGCAGTTCTTC.

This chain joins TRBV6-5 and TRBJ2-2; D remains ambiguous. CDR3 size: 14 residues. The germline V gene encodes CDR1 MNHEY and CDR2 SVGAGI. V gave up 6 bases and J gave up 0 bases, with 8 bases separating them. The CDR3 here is CASRPTANTGELFF. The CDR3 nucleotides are TGTGCCAGCAGACCCACTGCGAACACCGGGGAGCTGTTTTTT.

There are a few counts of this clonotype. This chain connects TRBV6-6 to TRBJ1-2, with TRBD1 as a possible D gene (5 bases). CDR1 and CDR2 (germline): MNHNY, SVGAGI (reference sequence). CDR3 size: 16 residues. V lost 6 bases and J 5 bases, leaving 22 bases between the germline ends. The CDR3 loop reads CASRTNMIGGPYGYTF. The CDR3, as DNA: TGTGCCAGCAGAACCAACATGATTGGGGGACCTTATGGCTACACCTTC.

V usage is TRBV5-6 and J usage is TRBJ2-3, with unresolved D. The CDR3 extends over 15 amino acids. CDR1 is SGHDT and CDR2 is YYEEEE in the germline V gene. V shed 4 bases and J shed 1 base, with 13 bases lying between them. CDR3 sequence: CASSAGVRGTDTQYF. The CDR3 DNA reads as TGTGCCAGCAGCGCCGGCGTTCGAGGCACAGATACGCAGTATTTT.

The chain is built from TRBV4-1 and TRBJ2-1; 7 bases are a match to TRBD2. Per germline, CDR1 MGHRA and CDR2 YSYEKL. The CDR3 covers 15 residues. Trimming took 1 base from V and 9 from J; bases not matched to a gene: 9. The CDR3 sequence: CASSQVSDGGFEQFF. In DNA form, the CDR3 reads TGCGCCAGCAGCCAAGTGAGCGACGGGGGGTTTGAGCAGTTCTTC.

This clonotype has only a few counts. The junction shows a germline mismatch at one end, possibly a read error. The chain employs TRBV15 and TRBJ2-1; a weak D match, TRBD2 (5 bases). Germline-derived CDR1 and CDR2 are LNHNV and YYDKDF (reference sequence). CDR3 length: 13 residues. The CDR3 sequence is CATSRARNNERFF. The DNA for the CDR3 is TGTGCCACCAGCAGAGCCAGGAACAATGAGCGGTTCTTT.

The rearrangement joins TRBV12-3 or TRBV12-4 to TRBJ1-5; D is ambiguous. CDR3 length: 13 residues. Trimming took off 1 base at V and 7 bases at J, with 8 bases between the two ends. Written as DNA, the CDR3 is TGTGCCAGCAGTTTAGACGGGTTCCAGCCCCAGCATTTT. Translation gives CASSLDGFQPQHF.

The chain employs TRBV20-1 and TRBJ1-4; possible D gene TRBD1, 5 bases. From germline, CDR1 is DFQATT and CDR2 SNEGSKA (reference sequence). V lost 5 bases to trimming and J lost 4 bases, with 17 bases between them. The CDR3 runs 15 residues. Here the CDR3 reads CSAGGHHRGNEKLFF. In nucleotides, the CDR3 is TGCAGTGCTGGGGGTCACCACCGGGGTAATGAAAAACTGTTTTTT.

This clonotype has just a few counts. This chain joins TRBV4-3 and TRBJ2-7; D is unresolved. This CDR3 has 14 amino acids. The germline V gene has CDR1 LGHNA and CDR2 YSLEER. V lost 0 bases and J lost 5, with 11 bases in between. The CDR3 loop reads CASSQDAVGDEQYF. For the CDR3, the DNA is TGCGCCAGCAGCCAAGATGCCGTGGGTGACGAGCAGTACTTC.

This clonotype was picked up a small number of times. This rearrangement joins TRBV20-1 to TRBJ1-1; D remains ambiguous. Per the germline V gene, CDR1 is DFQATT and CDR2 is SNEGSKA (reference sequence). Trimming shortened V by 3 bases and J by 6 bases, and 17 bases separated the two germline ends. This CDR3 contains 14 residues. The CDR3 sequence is CSASRGTEDSEAFF. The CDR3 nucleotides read TGCAGTGCTAGCCGGGGAACTGAAGACTCTGAAGCTTTCTTT.

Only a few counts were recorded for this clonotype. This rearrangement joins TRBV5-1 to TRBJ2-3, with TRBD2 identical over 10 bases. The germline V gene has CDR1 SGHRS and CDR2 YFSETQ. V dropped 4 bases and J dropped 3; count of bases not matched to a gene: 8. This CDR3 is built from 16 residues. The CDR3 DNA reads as TGCGCCAGCAGCCCCTTAACTAGCGGGGAGACAGATACGCAGTATTTT. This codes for CASSPLTSGETDTQYF. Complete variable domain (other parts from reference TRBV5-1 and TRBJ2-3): KAGVTQTPRYLIKTRGQQVTLSCSPISGHRSVSWYQQTPGQGLQFLFEYFSETQRNKGNFPGRFSGRQFSNSRSEMNVSTLELGDSALYLCASSPLTSGETDTQYFGPGTRLTVL.

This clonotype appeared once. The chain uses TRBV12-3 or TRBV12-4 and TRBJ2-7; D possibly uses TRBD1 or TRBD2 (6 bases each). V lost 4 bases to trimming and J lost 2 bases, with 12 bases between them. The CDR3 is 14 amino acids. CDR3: CASSSTRGAYEQYF. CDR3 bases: TGTGCCAGCAGTTCCACTAGGGGGGCCTACGAGCAGTACTTC.

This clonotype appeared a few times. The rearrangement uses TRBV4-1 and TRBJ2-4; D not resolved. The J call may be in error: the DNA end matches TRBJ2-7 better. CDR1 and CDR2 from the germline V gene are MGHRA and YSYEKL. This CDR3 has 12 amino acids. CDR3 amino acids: CASSPSDNEQYF. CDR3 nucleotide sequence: TGCGCCAGCAGCCCCTCAGACAACGAGCAGTACTTC.

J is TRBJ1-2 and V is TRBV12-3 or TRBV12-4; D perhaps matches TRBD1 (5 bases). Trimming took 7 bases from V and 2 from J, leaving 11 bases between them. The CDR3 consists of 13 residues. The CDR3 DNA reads TGTGCCAGCACCTGGGGGACGAACTATGGCTACACCTTC. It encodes CASTWGTNYGYTF.

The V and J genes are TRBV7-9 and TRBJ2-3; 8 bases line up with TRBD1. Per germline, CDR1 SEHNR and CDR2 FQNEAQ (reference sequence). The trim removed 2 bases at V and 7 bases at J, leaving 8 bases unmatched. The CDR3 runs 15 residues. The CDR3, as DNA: TGTGCCAGCAGCTTAACAGGGACAGGTGAAAATACGCAGTATTTT. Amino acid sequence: CASSLTGTGENTQYF.

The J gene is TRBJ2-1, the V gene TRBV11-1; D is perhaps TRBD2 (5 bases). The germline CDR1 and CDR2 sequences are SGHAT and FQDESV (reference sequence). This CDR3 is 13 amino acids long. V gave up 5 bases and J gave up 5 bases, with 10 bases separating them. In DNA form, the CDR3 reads TGTGCCAGCAGCCAACGGGGAGACAATGAGCAGTTCTTC. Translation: CASSQRGDNEQFF. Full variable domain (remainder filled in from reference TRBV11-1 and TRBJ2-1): EAEVAQSPRYKITEKSQAVAFWCDPISGHATLYWYRQILGQGPELLVQFQDESVVDDSQLPKDRFSAERLKGVDSTLKIQPAELGDSAMYLCASSQRGDNEQFFGPGTRLTVL.

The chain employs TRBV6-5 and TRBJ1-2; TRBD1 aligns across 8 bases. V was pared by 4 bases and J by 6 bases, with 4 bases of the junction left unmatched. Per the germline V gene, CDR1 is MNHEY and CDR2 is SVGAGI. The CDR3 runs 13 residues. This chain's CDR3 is CASSSDRGDGYTF. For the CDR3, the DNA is TGTGCCAGCAGTTCCGACAGGGGCGATGGCTACACCTTC.

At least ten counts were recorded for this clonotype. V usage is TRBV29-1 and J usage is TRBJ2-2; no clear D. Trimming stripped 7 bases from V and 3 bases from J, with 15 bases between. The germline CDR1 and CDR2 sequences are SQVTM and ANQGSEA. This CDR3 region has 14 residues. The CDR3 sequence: CSAKGPGDTGELFF. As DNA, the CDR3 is TGCAGCGCCAAGGGTCCAGGAGACACCGGGGAGCTGTTTTTT.

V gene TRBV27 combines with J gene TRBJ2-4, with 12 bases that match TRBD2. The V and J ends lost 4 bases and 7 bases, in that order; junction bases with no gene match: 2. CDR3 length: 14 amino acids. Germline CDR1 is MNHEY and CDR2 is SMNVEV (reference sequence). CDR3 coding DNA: TGTGCCAGCAGTTCTAGCGGGGGGGTTAACATTCAGTACTTC. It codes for CASSSSGGVNIQYF.

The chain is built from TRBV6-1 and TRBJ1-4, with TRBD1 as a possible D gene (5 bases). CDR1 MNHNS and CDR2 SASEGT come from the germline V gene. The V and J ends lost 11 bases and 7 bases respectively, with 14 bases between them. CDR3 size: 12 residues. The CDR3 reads CACGAGFEKLFF. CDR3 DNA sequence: TGTGCCTGCGGGGCAGGGTTTGAAAAACTGTTTTTT.